The 32 T cell receptor beta chains in this list originate from one sample, sequenced in a study of OX40 agonist ivuxolimab in advanced cancers. Only in-frame clones appear in the TCRdb table, and some are missing; sequencing was by immunoSEQ multiplex PCR. The table records 77,000 or so clones, 90% to 95% of them present only once. The material sequenced was CD4+ or CD8+ T cells sorted from blood, taken in a trial of the OX40 agonist ivuxolimab. The source of these receptors is an adult with an advanced solid tumor such as melanoma, head and neck, liver or kidney cancer.

The CDR3 DNA follows: TGTGCCTGGAGTGTAGGGGGGGCGAACACCATATATTTT. As protein: CAWSVGGANTIYF. This rearrangement joins TRBV30 to TRBJ1-3; possible D gene TRBD1, 6 bases. The CDR3 sequence is 13 residues long. Trimming took 0 bases from V and 7 from J, leaving 10 bases between them. Germline V gives CDR1 GTSNPN, CDR2 SVGIG (reference sequence).

The chain uses TRBV11-3 and TRBJ2-5, with D hard to call. Germline-derived CDR1 and CDR2 are SGHNT and YENEEA. The CDR3 runs 13 residues. V dropped 5 bases and J dropped 1 base, with 8 bases sitting between them. CDR3 loop: CASSPGVQETQYF. The CDR3 coding sequence is TGTGCCAGCAGCCCAGGTGTCCAAGAGACCCAGTACTTC.

This chain joins TRBV5-6 and TRBJ2-3; D may be TRBD2 (5 bases). Trimming cost V 4 bases and J 7 bases, with 10 bases left between them. Per germline, CDR1 SGHDT and CDR2 YYEEEE. This CDR3 region has 12 residues. The CDR3 protein is CASSLSGNTQYF. The DNA of the CDR3 is TGTGCCAGCAGCCTATCCGGGAATACGCAGTATTTT.

The chain is built from TRBV5-1 and TRBJ2-3, with D tentatively TRBD2 (5 bases). There are 14 residues in the CDR3. The germline V gene has CDR1 SGHRS and CDR2 YFSETQ. V was cut by 6 bases and J by 2 bases, with 13 bases left in between. CDR3 sequence reads: CASTLSASTDTQYF. The CDR3 nucleotides are TGCGCCAGCACCCTTAGCGCATCCACAGATACGCAGTATTTT.

V usage is TRBV20-1 and J usage is TRBJ2-7; D is unresolved. The length of the CDR3 is 10 residues. Germline lookup yields CDR1 DFQATT and CDR2 SNEGSKA (reference sequence). Trimming stripped 6 bases from V and 6 bases from J, with 9 bases between. Written as DNA, the CDR3 is TGCAGTGCCCCCCGGGCCGAGCAGTACTTC. Translating gives CSAPRAEQYF.

The chain has TRBV19 and TRBJ2-7; tentatively, D is TRBD2 (6 bases). This CDR3 contains 12 residues. The germline V gene encodes CDR1 LNHDA and CDR2 SQIVND (reference sequence). V gave up 1 base and J gave up 7 bases, with 8 bases separating them. The CDR3 DNA follows: TGTGCCAGTAGTATAGCGGGGGAGGAGCAGTACTTC. Translated: CASSIAGEEQYF.

This chain joins TRBV27 and TRBJ2-7; the match to TRBD1 covers 7 bases. This CDR3 has 13 amino acids. J was trimmed by 9 bases and V by 4 bases; bases with no gene match: 9. The V gene's germline CDR1 is MNHEY and CDR2 SMNVEV (reference sequence). CDR3 loop: CASSSRTGQGQYF. Written as DNA, the CDR3 is TGTGCCAGCAGTTCGCGGACAGGCCAGGGGCAGTACTTC.

For this clone: This sample includes further DNA sequences coding for the same CDR3. The genes are TRBV5-1 and TRBJ1-5; possible D gene TRBD1, 5 bases. The CDR3 loop spans 13 amino acids. Trimming took 3 bases from V and 4 from J, leaving 8 bases between them. Germline CDR1 and CDR2: SGHRS and YFSETQ. The CDR3 region is CASSWDGNQPQHF. The CDR3 DNA is TGCGCCAGCAGCTGGGACGGGAATCAGCCCCAGCATTTT. Looking up the rest from reference TRBV5-1 and TRBJ1-5 gives the full variable domain: KAGVTQTPRYLIKTRGQQVTLSCSPISGHRSVSWYQQTPGQGLQFLFEYFSETQRNKGNFPGRFSGRQFSNSRSEMNVSTLELGDSALYLCASSWDGNQPQHFGDGTRLSIL.

V gene TRBV23-1 combines with J gene TRBJ2-7, with D perhaps assigned TRBD1 or TRBD2 (6 bases each). TRBV23-1 is placed among ORFs of uncertain function. The CDR3 sequence is 17 residues long. V was cut by 0 bases and J by 6 bases, with 21 bases left in between. CDR3 region: CASSQSTLYGGHGEQYF. The CDR3 DNA reads as TGCGCCAGCAGTCAATCGACCCTCTATGGGGGGCACGGCGAGCAGTACTTC.

The chain employs TRBV18 and TRBJ2-1, with D maybe TRBD2 (5 bases). The CDR3 runs to 15 residues. Looked up from germline, CDR1 is KGHSH and CDR2 is LQKENI. Trimming took 2 bases from V and 1 from J, leaving 9 bases between them. For the CDR3, the DNA is TGTGCCAGCTCACCATTAAGCGGATCCTACAATGAGCAGTTCTTC. The encoded protein is CASSPLSGSYNEQFF. Together with reference TRBV18 and TRBJ2-1, the CDR3 gives the full variable domain: NAGVMQNPRHLVRRRGQEARLRCSPMKGHSHVYWYRQLPEEGLKFMVYLQKENIIDESGMPKERFSAEFPKEGPSILRIQQVVRGDSAAYFCASSPLSGSYNEQFFGPGTRLTVL.

V and J are TRBV11-3 and TRBJ1-1; D call uncertain. The CDR3 is made up of 13 amino acids. From germline, CDR1 is SGHNT and CDR2 YENEEA. The V and J ends lost 3 bases and 3 bases respectively, with 8 bases between them. The CDR3 is CASSFTLDTEAFF. CDR3 bases: TGTGCCAGCAGCTTTACGTTGGACACTGAAGCTTTCTTT.

Here the CDR3 reads CASSEWQVYGYTF. CDR3 bases: TGTGCCAGCAGTGAATGGCAGGTTTATGGCTACACCTTC. The chain couples TRBV6-1 to TRBJ1-2, with no clear D. This CDR3 has 13 amino acids. Looked up from germline, CDR1 is MNHNS and CDR2 is SASEGT. V lost 2 bases and J lost 5, with 9 bases in between.

The CDR3 DNA follows: TGCGCCAGCAGCCATCCTCCGGGGGCCGCGAACACCGGGGAGCTGTTTTTT. Translating it yields CASSHPPGAANTGELFF. The chain has TRBV4-3 and TRBJ2-2, with D perhaps given as TRBD1 or TRBD2 (6 bases each). CDR1 is LGHNA, CDR2 YSLEER, per germline. V dropped 3 bases and J dropped 0 bases, with 14 bases sitting between them. The CDR3 runs 17 residues.

The genes are TRBV11-3 and TRBJ1-1; tentatively, D is TRBD1 (5 bases). Trimming removed 4 bases from V and 3 bases from J, with 21 bases in between. There are 17 residues in the CDR3. The V gene's germline CDR1 is SGHNT and CDR2 YENEEA. This CDR3 is CASSSQGWRPGDTEAFF. In DNA form, the CDR3 reads TGTGCCAGCAGCTCCCAGGGTTGGAGACCTGGAGACACTGAAGCTTTCTTT. Supplemented by reference TRBV11-3 and TRBJ1-1, the full variable domain reads EAGVVQSPRYKIIEKKQPVAFWCNPISGHNTLYWYLQNLGQGPELLIRYENEEAVDDSQLPKDRFSAERLKGVDSTLKIQPAELGDSAVYLCASSSQGWRPGDTEAFFGQGTRLTVV.

The chain recombines TRBV10-2 with TRBJ1-5; 8 nucleotides align to TRBD1. V lost 7 bases, J lost 3 bases, and 5 bases stayed unmatched. The CDR3 runs 14 residues. Per the germline V gene, CDR1 is WSHSY and CDR2 is SAAADI. Here the CDR3 DNA reads TGCGCCAGCACAACAGGGGGTCACAATCAGCCCCAGCATTTT. This sequence encodes CASTTGGHNQPQHF.

The chain combines TRBV5-3 with TRBJ2-2, with 11 positions matching TRBD2. TRBV5-3 is reported as an ORF; its role is uncertain. The CDR3 is 15 residues long. V shed 4 bases and J 5 bases; nucleotides not matched to a gene: 4. The CDR3 coding sequence is TGTGCCAGAAGCACAAGACTAGCGGGGACCGGGGAGCTGTTTTTT. This sequence encodes CARSTRLAGTGELFF.

Comments on this clone: Other nucleotide sequences in the sample specify the same CDR3. The chain is built from TRBV25-1 and TRBJ2-1, with D perhaps matching TRBD2 (6 bases). Trimming pared 5 bases from V and 8 bases from J, leaving 16 bases between. CDR1 and CDR2 from the germline V gene are MGHDK and SYGVNS. The CDR3 contains 14 residues. The CDR3 reads CASSRSQWRDEQFF. For the CDR3, the DNA is TGTGCCAGCAGTAGGTCCCAATGGAGGGATGAGCAGTTCTTC.

Comment on this clone: One end of the junction varies from germline; a read error may be responsible. The rearrangement uses TRBV11-2 and TRBJ2-4; 8 bases are a match to TRBD1. This CDR3 comprises 16 residues. Germline V gives CDR1 SGHAT, CDR2 FQNNGV. The CDR3 region has the DNA TGTGCCAGCAGCTTAGTACCGGGACAGGCCAGAAACATTCAGTACTTC. Residues: CASSLVPGQARNIQYF.

The V and J genes are TRBV6-6 and TRBJ2-1; 9 bases agree with TRBD2. This CDR3 has 15 residues. Germline V gene data show CDR1 as MNHNY and CDR2 as SVGAGI (reference sequence). The V segment lost 7 bases and the J segment 2 bases; nucleotides outside the gene matches: 6. The CDR3 DNA reads TGTGCCAGCACCCTTAGACTAGCGGCCTACAATGAGCAGTTCTTC. Protein: CASTLRLAAYNEQFF.

The CDR3 region has the DNA TGTGCCAGCAGCCAAGGGAGGGTAGGAGGCAATCAGCCCCAGCATTTT. Protein: CASSQGRVGGNQPQHF. The rearrangement joins TRBV21-1 to TRBJ1-5. TRBV21-1 is termed a pseudogene. The CDR3 spans 16 residues.

J is TRBJ1-5 and V is TRBV23-1; TRBD1 agrees at 9 bases. TRBV23-1 is identified as an open reading frame with a role that is uncertain. V gave up 11 bases and J gave up 0 bases; unmatched junction bases: 11. CDR3 length: 16 residues. The CDR3 sequence is CAPRDRAIYSNQPQHF. DNA of the CDR3: TGCGCCCCCAGGGACAGGGCAATCTATAGCAATCAGCCCCAGCATTTT.

This clone was seen a handful of times. The chain has TRBV28 and TRBJ1-1, with 9 positions matching TRBD1. This CDR3 has 12 residues. The V and J ends lost 4 bases and 11 bases, in that order; junction bases with no gene match: 5. Germline V CDR1 and CDR2: MDHEN, SYDVKM. The CDR3: CASSSGTGHAFF. In DNA, the CDR3 is TGTGCCAGCAGTTCCGGGACAGGGCACGCTTTCTTT.

The rearrangement uses TRBV18 and TRBJ1-4; D remains unclear. Germline lookup yields CDR1 KGHSH and CDR2 LQKENI. Trimming left V 2 bases short and J 0 bases short, with 10 bases between. This CDR3 region has 16 residues. CDR3 bases: TGTGCCAGCTCACCAATGAGGGAAACAACTAATGAAAAACTGTTTTTT. It specifies CASSPMRETTNEKLFF.

This rearrangement joins TRBV2 to TRBJ2-7, with no clear D. V was trimmed by 7 bases and J by 3 bases, leaving 10 bases between them. This CDR3 spans 12 amino acids. Germline lookup yields CDR1 SNHLY and CDR2 FYNNEI. Written as DNA, the CDR3 is TGTGCCAGCACCGGGCAGATCTACGAGCAGTACTTC. It specifies CASTGQIYEQYF. The variable domain in full, with the rest retrieved from reference TRBV2 and TRBJ2-7, is EPEVTQTPSHQVTQMGQEVILRCVPISNHLYFYWYRQILGQKVEFLVSFYNNEISEKSEIFDDQFSVERPDGSNFTLKIRSTKLEDSAMYFCASTGQIYEQYFGPGTRLTVT.

CDR3 protein: CASSPSGRGQETQYF. CDR3 bases: TGCGCCAGCAGCCCCAGCGGGAGAGGGCAAGAGACCCAGTACTTC. This chain uses TRBV5-1 with TRBJ2-5, with 8 bases fitting TRBD2. The trim removed 4 bases at V and 2 bases at J, leaving 7 bases unmatched. CDR1 and CDR2 from the germline V gene are SGHRS and YFSETQ. The CDR3 has 15 amino acids.

This clone appeared once. This chain connects TRBV7-9 to TRBJ2-3, with TRBD2 matching 9 bases. Trimming took 3 bases from V and 4 from J; bases not matched to a gene: 8. From germline, CDR1 is SEHNR and CDR2 FQNEAQ (reference sequence). The CDR3 extends over 16 amino acids. The CDR3 here is CASSFGGGGRADTQYF. CDR3 DNA: TGTGCCAGCAGCTTTGGGGGAGGCGGGAGGGCAGATACGCAGTATTTT.

The rearrangement links TRBV7-6 to TRBJ1-3; D possibly corresponds to TRBD1 (5 bases). Germline lookup yields CDR1 SGHVS and CDR2 FNYEAQ. V lost 2 bases to trimming and J lost 4 bases, with 9 bases between them. The CDR3 runs 14 residues. The CDR3 DNA reads TGTGCCAGCAGCTTAACCGGGACGGGAAACACCATATATTTT. As protein: CASSLTGTGNTIYF. The full variable domain, its missing parts supplied by reference TRBV7-6 and TRBJ1-3, is GAGVSQSPRYKVTKRGQDVALRCDPISGHVSLYWYRQALGQGPEFLTYFNYEAQQDKSGLPNDRFSAERPEGSISTLTIQRTEQRDSAMYRCASSLTGTGNTIYFGEGSWLTVV.

V gene TRBV11-2 combines with J gene TRBJ2-2; D uncertain. From germline, CDR1 is SGHAT and CDR2 FQNNGV. Between the trimmed V and J ends, which lost 0 bases and 4 bases, there was a span of 3 bases. The CDR3 is 13 residues long. CDR3 region: CASSLEGTGELFF. CDR3 nucleotide sequence: TGTGCCAGCAGCTTAGAGGGCACCGGGGAGCTGTTTTTT.

V usage is TRBV7-9 and J usage is TRBJ1-4; TRBD1 aligns across 7 bases. Germline V gives CDR1 SEHNR, CDR2 FQNEAQ (reference sequence). The CDR3 runs to 14 residues. Losses at the gene ends were 5 bases for V and 6 bases for J; bases not matched to a gene: 6. Here the CDR3 reads CASSAQGGDEKLFF. CDR3 DNA sequence: TGTGCCAGCAGCGCGCAGGGGGGAGATGAAAAACTGTTTTTT.

The count of this clone is one. The CDR3 spells CASKWQVNNNEQFF. The CDR3 nucleotides read TGTGCCAGTAAGTGGCAAGTTAACAACAATGAGCAGTTCTTC. This chain connects TRBV19 to TRBJ2-1, with D hard to call. This CDR3 spans 14 amino acids. Deletions cut 7 bases from V and 5 bases from J, with 15 bases between. Germline-derived CDR1 and CDR2 are LNHDA and SQIVND (reference sequence).

This clone is a singleton in its sample. CDR3 sequence (DNA): TGTGCCAGCAGTGGACAGGCGGGCACCGGGGAGCTGTTTTTT. It codes for CASSGQAGTGELFF. The rearrangement uses TRBV5-6 and TRBJ2-2, with TRBD1 matching over 7 bases. Per germline, CDR1 SGHDT and CDR2 YYEEEE. This CDR3 spans 14 amino acids. J lost 4 bases, V lost 5 bases, and 5 bases had no gene match. The full variable domain, rest sourced from reference TRBV5-6 and TRBJ2-2, is DAGVTQSPTHLIKTRGQQVTLRCSPKSGHDTVSWYQQALGQGPQFIFQYYEEEERQRGNFPDRFSGHQFPNYSSELNVNALLLGDSALYLCASSGQAGTGELFFGEGSRLTVL.

Relative to its sample, this clone is medium-sized. The V and J genes are TRBV30 and TRBJ2-3, with a weak D call TRBD2 (5 bases). Germline assignment: CDR1 GTSNPN and CDR2 SVGIG (reference sequence). The CDR3 spans 14 residues. V gave up 3 bases and J gave up 2 bases, with 12 bases separating them. The CDR3 DNA reads as TGTGCCTGGAGACGGGGAGAACTCACAGATACGCAGTATTTT. Its translation is CAWRRGELTDTQYF.